Listed here is a single TCR beta chain. Antigen: not known. The TCRbeta library was prepared with unique molecular identifiers. TCRdb reprocessed the PCR reads via MiXCR and lists one record per CDR3 protein. The sample yields roughly 570,000 distinct CDR3 sequences, 25% to 30% seen once. The entry originates in a study of T-cell reconstitution after alpha-beta-depleted transplantation in children. The CDR3 spans 16 residues. Per germline, CDR1 SGHRS and CDR2 YFSETQ. V gave up 4 bases and J gave up 0 bases; unmatched junction bases: 7. Overall study findings and caveats: About two months after transplant, alpha-beta T cells reportedly came from several hundred expanded graft clones. Diversity and T-cell counts at one year after transplant derived mostly from new T cells.

V is TRBV5-1 and J is TRBJ2-5; 9 bases match TRBD2. This receptor was obtained from a boy under two years old with Wiskott-Aldrich syndrome, due to receive a stem cell transplant. The sequenced sample was PBMCs, obtained before TCRalphabeta/CD19-depleted stem cell transplant. CDR3: CASSARLAAYQETQYF. CDR3 DNA: TGCGCCAGCAGCGCCCGACTAGCGGCGTACCAAGAGACCCAGTACTTC.